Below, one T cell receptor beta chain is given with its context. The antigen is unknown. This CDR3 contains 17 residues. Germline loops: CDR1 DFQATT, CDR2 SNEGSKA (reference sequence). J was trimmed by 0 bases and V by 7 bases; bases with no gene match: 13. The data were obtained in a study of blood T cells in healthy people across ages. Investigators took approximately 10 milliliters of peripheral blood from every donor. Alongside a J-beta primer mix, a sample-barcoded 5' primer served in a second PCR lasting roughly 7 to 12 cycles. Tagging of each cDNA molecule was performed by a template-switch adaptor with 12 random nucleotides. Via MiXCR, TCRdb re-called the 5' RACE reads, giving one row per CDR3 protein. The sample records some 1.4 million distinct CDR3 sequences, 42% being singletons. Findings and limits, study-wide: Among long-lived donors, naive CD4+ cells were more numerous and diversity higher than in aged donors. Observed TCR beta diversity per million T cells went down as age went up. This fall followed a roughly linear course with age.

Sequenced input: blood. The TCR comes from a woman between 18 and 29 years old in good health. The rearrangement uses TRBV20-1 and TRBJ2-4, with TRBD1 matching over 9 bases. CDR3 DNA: TGCAGTGGAGATGACAGGGGGGCTGGCTCAGCCAAAAACATTCAGTACTTC. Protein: CSGDDRGAGSAKNIQYF.